These 6 T cell receptor beta chains originate from one sample sequenced in a study of T cell changes during pregnancy in multiple sclerosis. Profiling relied on immunoSEQ multiplex PCR, and the TCRdb table lists in-frame clones only, not all of them. The table records 55,000 to 75,000 clones, roughly nine tenths of them present only once. The sequences come from peripheral blood, collected after pregnancy. These receptors were obtained from a female donor in good health, enrolled as a control in a pregnancy study.

V gene TRBV18 combines with J gene TRBJ2-7, with 11 positions matching TRBD2. The CDR3 spans 20 residues. After removal of 3 bases from V and 0 bases from J, the junction contained 16 bases not matched to a gene. The germline V gene encodes CDR1 KGHSH and CDR2 LQKENI. The CDR3 region has the DNA TGTGCCAGCTCACCCCTCCTAGCGGGGGGCACTCCCTCGAGCTCCTACGAGCAGTACTTC. Protein: CASSPLLAGGTPSSSYEQYF.

The chain employs TRBV27 and TRBJ2-2, with 11 bases aligning to TRBD2. The CDR3 has 15 residues. Germline V lookup: CDR1 MNHEY, CDR2 SMNVEV (reference sequence). V trimming: 6 bases; J trimming: 2 bases; junction bases outside the gene matches: 2. The DNA for the CDR3 is TGTGCCAGCAGACTAGCGGGGGTAAACACCGGGGAGCTGTTTTTT. Amino acids: CASRLAGVNTGELFF.

V gene TRBV6-4 combines with J gene TRBJ2-6; 11 bases align to TRBD2. This CDR3 is built from 17 residues. V lost 5 bases, J lost 1 base, and 4 bases stayed unmatched. Germline V lookup: CDR1 MRHNA, CDR2 SNTAGT. DNA for the CDR3: TGTGCCAGCAGTTCCGGGACTAGCGGTTCTGGGGCCAACGTCCTGACTTTC. This codes for CASSSGTSGSGANVLTF.

This chain connects TRBV5-8 to TRBJ1-1, with D perhaps matching TRBD1 (6 bases). Trimming removed 4 bases at V and 1 base at J, with 11 bases between. Germline V CDR1 and CDR2: SGHTS, YDEGEE. The CDR3 has 14 amino acids. CDR3 sequence: CASSIRDKNTEAFF. In nucleotides, the CDR3 is TGTGCCAGCAGCATTCGGGACAAGAACACTGAAGCTTTCTTT.

This chain uses TRBV11-2 with TRBJ1-1; D remains unclear. Germline CDR1 and CDR2: SGHAT and FQNNGV. Trimming took 8 bases from V and 4 from J, leaving 14 bases between them. The CDR3 contains 13 residues. CDR3 in amino acids: CASARAGLTEAFF. DNA of the CDR3: TGTGCCAGCGCCCGCGCAGGACTCACTGAAGCTTTCTTT.

The genes are TRBV18 and TRBJ1-3, with D possibly TRBD1 on 5 matching bases. The CDR3 length is 21 residues. CDR1 and CDR2 (germline): KGHSH, LQKENI. V dropped 3 bases and J dropped 4 bases, with 31 bases sitting between them. The CDR3 sequence: CASSPVGVAFFRAQGGNTIYF. CDR3 sequence (DNA): TGTGCCAGCTCACCGGTTGGGGTTGCGTTCTTCCGGGCCCAGGGAGGAAACACCATATATTTT.